This is a list of T cell receptor beta chains from one sample in a study of cytomegalovirus exposure and HLA in healthy donors. TCRdb's table, derived via immunoSEQ multiplex PCR, lists solely in-frame clones and lacks some. In the table there are under 200,000 clones, approximately 79% of which are singletons. Sequenced input: PBMCs. The receptors shown here come from a woman aged 25 to 39 in good health and CMV-seropositive. CDR3s include the opening cysteine and the closing phenylalanine or tryptophan. A D gene is named only where the DNA matches it firmly. Not all rows give a size; the values are once, few, many and, for expanded clones, a class.

>15|TRBV10-2|NA|TRBD2|TRBJ2-3
CASRGLAGSTDTQYF
TGCGCCAGCAGAGGACTAGCGGGAAGCACAGATACGCAGTATTTT
>16|TRBV6-5|NA|TRBD2|TRBJ2-3
CASSSSSGGGTDTQYF
TGTGCCAGCAGTTCATCTAGCGGGGGCGGCACAGATACGCAGTATTTT
>14|TRBV7-2|NA|NA|TRBJ1-2
CASSYQGLNYGYTF
TGTGCCAGCAGCTACCAGGGCTTAAACTATGGCTACACCTTC
>13|TRBV7-9|NA|NA|TRBJ2-2
CARGRANTGELFF
TGTGCCAGGGGGCGCGCGAACACCGGGGAGCTGTTTTTT
>15|TRBV5-6|NA|NA|TRBJ1-2
CASSLGGTELYGYTF
TGTGCCAGCAGCCTGGGCGGGACTGAACTCTATGGCTACACCTTC
>15|TRBV6-5|NA|TRBD1|TRBJ2-3
CASSRTGGFKDTQYF
TGTGCCAGCAGTCGGACAGGGGGGTTCAAAGATACGCAGTATTTT
>16|TRBV7-9|NA|NA|TRBJ1-1
CATKLRMGEANTEAFF
TGTGCCACCAAATTGCGGATGGGTGAGGCGAACACTGAAGCTTTCTTT
>16|TRBV10-2|NA|TRBD1|TRBJ2-5
CASSRGQGKLGETQYF
TGCGCCAGCAGCCGAGGACAGGGAAAACTAGGGGAGACCCAGTACTTC
>16|TRBV11-1|NA|TRBD1|TRBJ2-7
CASRSDRGLSFYEQYF
TGTGCCAGCAGATCAGACAGGGGGCTAAGCTTCTACGAGCAGTACTTC
>14|TRBV4-3|NA|NA|TRBJ1-1
CASSQARVNTEAFF
TGCGCCAGCAGCCAAGCCAGGGTGAACACTGAAGCTTTCTTT
>16|TRBV9|once|TRBD2|TRBJ2-3
CASSVGRAGEKDTQYF
TGTGCCAGCAGCGTAGGTCGAGCGGGAGAGAAGGATACGCAGTATTTT
>16|TRBV10-3|NA|TRBD2|TRBJ2-3
CAISGTGGGFTDTQYF
TGTGCCATCAGCGGTACTGGGGGGGGATTCACAGATACGCAGTATTTT
>16|TRBV7-8|few|TRBD2|TRBJ2-3
CASSPGLAGPTDTQYF
TGTGCCAGCAGCCCGGGACTAGCGGGACCCACAGATACGCAGTATTTT
>15|TRBV5-4|NA|NA|TRBJ1-6
CASRDGSSYNSPLHF
TGTGCCAGCAGGGACGGGAGCTCCTATAATTCACCCCTCCACTTT
>14|TRBV19|NA|NA|TRBJ2-1
CASSRQVLADEQFF
TGTGCCAGTAGTAGACAGGTCCTAGCGGATGAGCAGTTCTTC
>14|TRBV2|NA|NA|TRBJ1-3
CASSGSYRGNTIYF
TGTGCCAGCAGTGGTTCCTATCGGGGAAACACCATATATTTT
>16|TRBV4-3|NA|TRBD1|TRBJ1-5
CASSQDRGILSQPQHF
TGCGCCAGCAGCCAGGACAGGGGGATACTTAGTCAGCCCCAGCATTTT
>14|TRBV10-2|once|TRBD2|TRBJ2-7
CASRGGTSSYEQYF
TGCGCCAGCAGGGGCGGGACTAGCTCCTACGAGCAGTACTTC
>11|TRBV20-1|NA|NA|TRBJ1-2
CSARDWEGYTF
TGCAGTGCTAGAGATTGGGAGGGCTACACCTTC
>15|TRBV10-3|few|TRBD1|TRBJ2-7
CAIRETGQGGYEQYF
TGTGCCATCAGGGAAACGGGACAGGGAGGCTACGAGCAGTACTTC
>15|TRBV5-1|few|NA|TRBJ2-1
CASSLLGSSYNEQFF
TGCGCCAGCAGCTTGCTGGGGAGCTCCTACAATGAGCAGTTCTTC
>16|TRBV7-2|NA|NA|TRBJ1-2
CASSSQVVGEGYGYTF
TGTGCCAGCAGCTCGCAGGTTGTAGGGGAGGGCTATGGCTACACCTTC
>15|TRBV7-8|NA|TRBD1|TRBJ1-2
CASSLAPGQGYRYTF
TGTGCCAGCAGCTTAGCCCCGGGACAGGGGTATCGCTACACCTTC
>14|TRBV4-1|NA|NA|TRBJ2-7
CASSQGGLGYEQYF
TGCGCCAGCAGCCAAGGGGGCCTTGGATACGAGCAGTACTTC
>15|TRBV5-6|NA|TRBD1|TRBJ2-7
CASSVGTGGLIEQYF
TGTGCCAGCAGCGTGGGAACAGGGGGATTAATCGAGCAGTACTTC
>14|TRBV27|NA|TRBD1|TRBJ2-2
CASRRTGGSGELFF
TGTGCCAGCAGACGGACAGGGGGCAGCGGGGAGCTGTTTTTT
>15|TRBV9|few|TRBD1|TRBJ1-2
CASSVGTGSNYGYTF
TGTGCCAGCAGCGTGGGGACAGGGTCTAACTATGGCTACACCTTC
>14|TRBV7-2|once|NA|TRBJ1-4
CASSLSREDQKLFF
TGTGCCAGCAGCCTTAGCCGGGAGGACCAAAAACTGTTTTTT
>13|TRBV5-6|few|NA|TRBJ1-2
CASSFRPLGGYTF
TGTGCCAGCAGCTTCAGGCCCTTAGGAGGCTACACCTTC
>16|TRBV5-6|NA|TRBD1|TRBJ2-1
CASSTGDSYTYNEQFF
TGTGCCAGCAGCACAGGGGACAGCTACACGTACAATGAGCAGTTCTTC
>16|TRBV6-6|NA|NA|TRBJ2-5
CASSYVYREGKETQYF
TGTGCCAGCAGTTACGTCTACAGGGAGGGAAAAGAGACCCAGTACTTC
>14|TRBV27|NA|TRBD1|TRBJ2-2
CASSGTANTGELFF
TGTGCCAGCAGCGGGACAGCAAACACCGGGGAGCTGTTTTTT
>13|TRBV18|NA|NA|TRBJ1-1
CASSPGANTEAFF
TGTGCCAGCTCACCCGGAGCGAACACTGAAGCTTTCTTT
>16|TRBV10-3|NA|NA|TRBJ1-5
CATRSDSGLSNQPQHF
TGTGCCACCAGGTCGGACAGCGGTTTGAGCAATCAACCCCAGCATTTT
>16|TRBV5-1|NA|TRBD2|TRBJ2-5
CASSLELAGLQETQYF
TGCGCCAGCAGCTTGGAGCTAGCGGGACTCCAAGAGACCCAGTACTTC
>15|TRBV18|NA|TRBD1|TRBJ1-5
CASSSRTGENQPQHF
TGTGCCAGCTCATCAAGGACAGGAGAAAATCAGCCCCAGCATTTT
>15|TRBV5-1|once|NA|TRBJ1-5
CASSPSSASGQPQHF
TGCGCCAGCAGCCCGAGTTCCGCCTCAGGGCAGCCCCAGCATTTT
>14|TRBV7-9|NA|TRBD1|TRBJ2-6
CASSPWDRTNVLTF
TGTGCCAGCAGCCCTTGGGACAGGACCAACGTCCTGACTTTC
>13|TRBV29-1|NA|NA|TRBJ1-4
CSVRTLGGEKLFF
TGCAGCGTTAGAACCCTAGGGGGTGAAAAACTGTTTTTT
>17|TRBV7-9|NA|NA|TRBJ1-4
CACPEEKGGTTNEKLFF
TGTGCCTGCCCCGAGGAAAAGGGAGGGACAACTAATGAAAAACTGTTTTTT